This entry is about one T cell receptor (beta chain). Its antigen is currently unknown. One junction end does not reproduce the germline sequence, and a read error may be involved. In germline, CDR1 is GTSNPN, CDR2 SVGIG (reference sequence). The CDR3 runs 12 residues. These data belong to a study of T-cell reconstitution after alpha-beta-depleted transplantation in children. Regarding the study as a whole: Reportedly, roughly two months post-transplant, alpha-beta T cells arose from several hundred expanded graft clones. T cells produced anew were the main source of T-cell counts and diversity one year after transplant.

It was with unique molecular identifiers that the TCRbeta library was prepared. TCRdb passed the PCR reads through MiXCR, listing each CDR3 protein once. Of 500,000 or so distinct CDR3 sequences detected, over 10% appear once; the ten largest clones hold about 15%. The clonotype originates from a female patient under 10 years old who had a stem cell transplant for aplastic anemia, so the T cells may come from the graft donor. V gene TRBV30 combines with J gene TRBJ2-3, with TRBD2 matching over 7 bases. Specimen: PBMCs, mostly from graft donor cells, collected 180 days after TCRalphabeta/CD19-depleted stem cell transplant. The CDR3 DNA follows: TGTGCCGGGAGGGAAGGAACAGATACGCAGTATTTT. Its translation is CAGREGTDTQYF.